This TCR beta chain was observed in a study of blood T cells in healthy people across ages. Study conclusions and caveats: Measured against age, TCR beta diversity per million T cells decreased in a roughly linear manner. Naive T cell percentage and TCR beta diversity correlated strongly.

Germline lookup yields CDR1 ENHRY and CDR2 SYGVKD. V was clipped by 6 bases and J by 7 bases, with 13 bases between them. The CDR3 runs 13 residues. This clonotype has only a few counts. No antigen is known for it. Total RNA was isolated from each sample in quantities of at least 6 micrograms. Through a sample-barcoded 5' primer and a J-beta primer mix, a second PCR was run for roughly 6 to 11 cycles. Each of the samples gave a minimum of 2.5 million paired-end reads that contained CDR3. TCRdb reprocessed the 5' RACE reads via MiXCR and lists one record per CDR3 protein. The repertoire holds around 1,900,000 distinct CDR3 sequences, with 30% to 40% as singletons.

The clonotype originates from a human donor in good health. The chain carries TRBV10-3 and TRBJ1-5; possible D gene TRBD1, 5 bases. Input material: blood. CDR3 sequence: CAIRGREDQPQHF. As DNA, the CDR3 is TGTGCCATCAGGGGGCGAGAGGACCAGCCCCAGCATTTT.